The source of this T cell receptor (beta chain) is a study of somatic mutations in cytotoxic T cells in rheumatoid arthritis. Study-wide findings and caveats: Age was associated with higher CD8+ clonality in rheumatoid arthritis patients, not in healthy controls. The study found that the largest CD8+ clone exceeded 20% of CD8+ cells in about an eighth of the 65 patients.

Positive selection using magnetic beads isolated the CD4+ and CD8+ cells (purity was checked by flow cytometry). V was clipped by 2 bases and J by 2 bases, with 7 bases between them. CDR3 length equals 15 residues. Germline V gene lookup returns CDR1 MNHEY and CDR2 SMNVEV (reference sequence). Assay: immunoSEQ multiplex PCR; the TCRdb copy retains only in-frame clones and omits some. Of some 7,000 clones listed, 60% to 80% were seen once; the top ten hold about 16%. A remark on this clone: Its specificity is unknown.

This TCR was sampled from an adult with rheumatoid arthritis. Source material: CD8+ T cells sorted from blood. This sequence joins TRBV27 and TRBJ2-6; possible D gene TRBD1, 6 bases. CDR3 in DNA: TGTGCCAGCAGTTTAGGGGGCGCTGGGGCCAACGTCCTGACTTTC. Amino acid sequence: CASSLGGAGANVLTF.